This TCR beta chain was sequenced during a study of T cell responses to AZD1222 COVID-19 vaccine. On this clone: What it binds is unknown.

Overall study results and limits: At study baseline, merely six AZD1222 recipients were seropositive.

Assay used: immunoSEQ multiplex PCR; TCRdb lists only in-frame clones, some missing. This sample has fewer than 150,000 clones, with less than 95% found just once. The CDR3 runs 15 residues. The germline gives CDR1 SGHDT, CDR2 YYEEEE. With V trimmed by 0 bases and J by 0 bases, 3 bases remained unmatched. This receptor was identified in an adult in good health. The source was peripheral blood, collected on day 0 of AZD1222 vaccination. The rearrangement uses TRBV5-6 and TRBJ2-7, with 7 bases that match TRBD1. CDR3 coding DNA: TGTGCCAGCAGCTTGGTGGGACAGAGCTCCTACGAGCAGTACTTC. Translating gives CASSLVGQSSYEQYF.